This T cell receptor beta chain was retrieved from a study of neurological immune-mediated disorders. The authors produced cDNA by 5'RACE using 10-nucleotide random UMIs. TCRdb analysed the 5' RACE reads with MiXCR anew, one entry per CDR3 protein. The sample has 45,000 to 70,000 distinct CDR3 sequences, over 4% seen once; the top ten hold roughly 3.1%. The CDR3 totals 17 residues. With V trimmed by 3 bases and J by 5 bases, 10 bases remained unmatched. This clonotype was picked up many times. Sequencing input: PBMCs. The TCR comes from a man aged 45-60 years with multiple sclerosis. The chain combines TRBV12-3 or TRBV12-4 with TRBJ2-7; 13 bases map to TRBD2. CDR3 DNA sequence: TGTGCCAGCAGTTTTGGGACTAGCGGGAACCACTGGAACGAGCAGTACTTC. As protein: CASSFGTSGNHWNEQYF.